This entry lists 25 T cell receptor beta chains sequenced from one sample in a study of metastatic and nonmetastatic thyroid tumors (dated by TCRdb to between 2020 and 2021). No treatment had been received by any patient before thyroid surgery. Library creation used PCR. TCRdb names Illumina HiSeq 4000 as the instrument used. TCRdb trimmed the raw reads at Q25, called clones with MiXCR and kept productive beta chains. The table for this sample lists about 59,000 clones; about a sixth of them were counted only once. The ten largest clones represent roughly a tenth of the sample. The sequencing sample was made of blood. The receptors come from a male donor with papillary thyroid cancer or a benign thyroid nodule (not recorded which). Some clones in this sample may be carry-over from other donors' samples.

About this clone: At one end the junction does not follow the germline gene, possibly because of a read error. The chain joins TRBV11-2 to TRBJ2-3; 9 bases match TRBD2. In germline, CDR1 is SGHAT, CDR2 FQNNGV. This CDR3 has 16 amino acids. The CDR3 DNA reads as TGTGCCAGCAGCAAGGGACTAGCAGTAAGCACATATACGCAGTATTTT. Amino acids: CASSKGLAVSTYTQYF.

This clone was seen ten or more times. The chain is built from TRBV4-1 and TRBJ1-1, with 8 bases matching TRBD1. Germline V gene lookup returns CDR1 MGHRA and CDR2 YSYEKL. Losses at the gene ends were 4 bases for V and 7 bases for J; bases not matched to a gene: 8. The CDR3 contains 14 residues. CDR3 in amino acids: CASSREIGQGEAFF. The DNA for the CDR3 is TGCGCCAGCAGCCGAGAAATTGGACAGGGTGAAGCTTTCTTT.

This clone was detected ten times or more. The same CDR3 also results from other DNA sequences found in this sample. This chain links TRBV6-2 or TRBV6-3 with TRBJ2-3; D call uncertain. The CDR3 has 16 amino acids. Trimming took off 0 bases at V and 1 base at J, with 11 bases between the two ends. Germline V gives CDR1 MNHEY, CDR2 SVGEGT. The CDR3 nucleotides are TGTGCCAGCAGTTACTCGGGGAAAAAGGGCACAGATACGCAGTATTTT. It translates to CASSYSGKKGTDTQYF.

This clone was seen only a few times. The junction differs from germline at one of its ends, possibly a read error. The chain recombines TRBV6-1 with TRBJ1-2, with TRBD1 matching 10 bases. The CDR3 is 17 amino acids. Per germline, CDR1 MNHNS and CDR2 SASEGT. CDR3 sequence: CASTLSRQGATLYCYTF. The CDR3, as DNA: TGTGCCAGCACTCTTAGTCGACAGGGGGCGACCCTCTATTGCTACACCTTC.

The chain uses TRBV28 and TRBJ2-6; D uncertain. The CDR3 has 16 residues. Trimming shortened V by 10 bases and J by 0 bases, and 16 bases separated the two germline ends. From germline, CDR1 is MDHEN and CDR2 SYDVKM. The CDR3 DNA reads TGTGCCACGGGTCTGGAACAGCTCTCTGGGGCCAACGTCCTGACTTTC. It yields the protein CATGLEQLSGANVLTF.

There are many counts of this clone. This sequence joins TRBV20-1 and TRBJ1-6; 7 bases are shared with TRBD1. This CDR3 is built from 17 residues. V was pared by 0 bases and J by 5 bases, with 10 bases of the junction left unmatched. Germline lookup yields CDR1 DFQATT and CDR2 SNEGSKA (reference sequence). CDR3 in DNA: TGCAGTGCTAGAGATGCCGCAAGGGGACAGAATAATTCACCCCTCCACTTT. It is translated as CSARDAARGQNNSPLHF.

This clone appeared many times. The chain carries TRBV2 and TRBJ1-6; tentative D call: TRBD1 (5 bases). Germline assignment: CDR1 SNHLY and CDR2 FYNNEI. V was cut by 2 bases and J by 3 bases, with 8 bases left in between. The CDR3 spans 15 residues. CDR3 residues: CASSESGGYNSPLHF. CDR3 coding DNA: TGTGCCAGCAGTGAATCGGGGGGCTATAATTCACCCCTCCACTTT.

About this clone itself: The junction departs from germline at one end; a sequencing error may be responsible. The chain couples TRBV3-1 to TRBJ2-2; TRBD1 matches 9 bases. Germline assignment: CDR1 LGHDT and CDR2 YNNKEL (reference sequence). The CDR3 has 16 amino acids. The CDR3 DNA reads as TGTGCCATCAGCCGGCGGGGACAGGGTTGCACCGGGGAGCTGTTTTTT. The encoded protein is CAISRRGQGCTGELFF.

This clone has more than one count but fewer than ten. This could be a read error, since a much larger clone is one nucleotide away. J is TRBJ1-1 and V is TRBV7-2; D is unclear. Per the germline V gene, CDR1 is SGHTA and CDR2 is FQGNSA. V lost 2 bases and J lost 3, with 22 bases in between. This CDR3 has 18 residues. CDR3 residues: CASSLSGVFTHTDTEAFF. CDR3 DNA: TGTGCCAGCAGCTTATCGGGCGTTTTTACCCACACGGACACTGAAGCTTTCTTT.

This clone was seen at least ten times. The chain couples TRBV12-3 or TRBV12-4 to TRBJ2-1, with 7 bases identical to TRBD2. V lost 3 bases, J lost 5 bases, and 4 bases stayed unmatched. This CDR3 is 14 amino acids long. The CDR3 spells CASSFEGGHNEQFF. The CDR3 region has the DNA TGTGCCAGCAGTTTCGAGGGAGGGCACAATGAGCAGTTCTTC.

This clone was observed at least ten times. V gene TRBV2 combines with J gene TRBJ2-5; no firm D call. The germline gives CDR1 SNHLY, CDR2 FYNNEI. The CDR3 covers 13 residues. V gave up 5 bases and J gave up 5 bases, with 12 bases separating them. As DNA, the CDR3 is TGTGCCAGCAGTCGTTCCATGAGGGAGACCCAGTACTTC. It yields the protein CASSRSMRETQYF.

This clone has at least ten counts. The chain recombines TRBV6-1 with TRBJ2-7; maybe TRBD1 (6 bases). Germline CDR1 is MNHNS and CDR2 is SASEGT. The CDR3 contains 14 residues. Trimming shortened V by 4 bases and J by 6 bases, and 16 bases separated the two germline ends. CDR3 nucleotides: TGTGCCAGCAGTGGTCACCGGGACACTTCCGAGCAGTACTTC. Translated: CASSGHRDTSEQYF.

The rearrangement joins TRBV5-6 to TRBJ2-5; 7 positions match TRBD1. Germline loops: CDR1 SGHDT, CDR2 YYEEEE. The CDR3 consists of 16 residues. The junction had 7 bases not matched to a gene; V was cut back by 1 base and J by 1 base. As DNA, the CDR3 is TGTGCCAGCAGCTTGACTTTCGGGACAGCCCAAGAGACCCAGTACTTC. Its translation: CASSLTFGTAQETQYF.

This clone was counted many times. In DNA form, the CDR3 reads TGTGCCAGCAGCCAGGACAGGGGATCAGATACGCAGTATTTT. Its protein is CASSQDRGSDTQYF. This chain uses TRBV7-3 with TRBJ2-3; 9 nucleotides line up with TRBD1. The trim removed 5 bases at V and 4 bases at J, leaving 4 bases unmatched. The germline V gene encodes CDR1 SGHTA and CDR2 FQGTGA. The CDR3 extends over 14 amino acids. Complete variable domain (other parts from reference TRBV7-3 and TRBJ2-3): GAGVSQTPSNKVTEKGKYVELRCDPISGHTALYWYRQSLGQGPEFLIYFQGTGAADDSGLPNDRFFAVRPEGSVSTLKIQRTERGDSAVYLCASSQDRGSDTQYFGPGTRLTVL.

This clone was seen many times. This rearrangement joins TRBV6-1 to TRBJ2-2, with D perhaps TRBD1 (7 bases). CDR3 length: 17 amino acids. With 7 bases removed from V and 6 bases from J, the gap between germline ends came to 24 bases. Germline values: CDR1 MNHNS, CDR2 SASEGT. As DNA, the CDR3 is TGTGCCAGCAATGGGGGTCTAGCCAGGGGGGTCGCCGGGGAGCTGTTTTTT. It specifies CASNGGLARGVAGELFF.

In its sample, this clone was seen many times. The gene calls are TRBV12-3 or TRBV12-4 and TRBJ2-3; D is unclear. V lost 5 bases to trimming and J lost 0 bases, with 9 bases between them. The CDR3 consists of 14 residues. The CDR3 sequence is CASSRASSTDTQYF. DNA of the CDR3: TGTGCCAGCAGTCGGGCCTCTAGCACAGATACGCAGTATTTT.

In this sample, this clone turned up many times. The CDR3 loop reads CASSFISPSSYNSPLHF. CDR3 in DNA: TGTGCCAGCAGTTTCATCTCCCCCAGCTCCTATAATTCACCCCTCCACTTT. The chain uses TRBV27 and TRBJ1-6; no firm D call. Germline-derived CDR1 and CDR2 are MNHEY and SMNVEV (reference sequence). Trimming pared 3 bases from V and 0 bases from J, leaving 12 bases between. The CDR3 extends over 17 amino acids.

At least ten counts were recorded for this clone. CDR3 bases: TGTGCCAGCAGCCAAGACGTTGCCGGGTCCTACAATGAGCAGTTCTTC. Protein product: CASSQDVAGSYNEQFF. The J gene is TRBJ2-1, the V gene TRBV4-2; no clear D. Germline lookup yields CDR1 LGHNA and CDR2 YNFKEQ. This CDR3 comprises 16 residues. V was trimmed by 0 bases and J by 1 base, leaving 10 bases between them.

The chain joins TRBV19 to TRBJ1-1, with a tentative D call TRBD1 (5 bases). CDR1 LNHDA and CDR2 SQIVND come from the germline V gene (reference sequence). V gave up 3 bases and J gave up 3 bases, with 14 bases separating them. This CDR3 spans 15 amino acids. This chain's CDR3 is CASSIYGARDTEAFF. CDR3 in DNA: TGTGCCAGTAGTATTTACGGGGCACGGGACACTGAAGCTTTCTTT.

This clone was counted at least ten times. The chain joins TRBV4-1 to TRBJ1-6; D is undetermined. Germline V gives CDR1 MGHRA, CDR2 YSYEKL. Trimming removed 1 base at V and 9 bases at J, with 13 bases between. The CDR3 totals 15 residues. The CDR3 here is CASSQGPVMGSPLHF. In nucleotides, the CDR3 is TGCGCCAGCAGCCAAGGACCGGTGATGGGTTCACCCCTCCACTTT.

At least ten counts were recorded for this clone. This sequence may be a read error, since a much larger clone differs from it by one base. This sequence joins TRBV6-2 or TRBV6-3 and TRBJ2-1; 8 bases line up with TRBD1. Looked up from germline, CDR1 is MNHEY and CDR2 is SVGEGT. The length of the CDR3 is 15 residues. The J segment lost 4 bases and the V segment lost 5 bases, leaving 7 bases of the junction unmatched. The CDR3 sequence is CASSHSRTGYNEQFF. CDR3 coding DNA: TGTGCCAGCAGTCATAGTCGGACAGGGTACAATGAGCAGTTCTTC.

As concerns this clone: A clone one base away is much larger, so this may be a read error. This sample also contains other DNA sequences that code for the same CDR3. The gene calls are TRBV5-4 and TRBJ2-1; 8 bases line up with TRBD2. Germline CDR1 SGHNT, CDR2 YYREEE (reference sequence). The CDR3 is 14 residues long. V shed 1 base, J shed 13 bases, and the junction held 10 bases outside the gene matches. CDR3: CASSLLGGAGEQFF. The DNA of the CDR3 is TGTGCCAGCAGCTTGCTCGGGGGGGCAGGGGAACAGTTCTTC.

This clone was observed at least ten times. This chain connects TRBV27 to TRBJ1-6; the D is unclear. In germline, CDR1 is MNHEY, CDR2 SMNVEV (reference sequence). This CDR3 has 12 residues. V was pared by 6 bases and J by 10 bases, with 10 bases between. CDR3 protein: CASSSFGSPLHF. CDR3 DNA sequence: TGTGCCAGCAGCTCCTTTGGCTCACCCCTCCACTTT.

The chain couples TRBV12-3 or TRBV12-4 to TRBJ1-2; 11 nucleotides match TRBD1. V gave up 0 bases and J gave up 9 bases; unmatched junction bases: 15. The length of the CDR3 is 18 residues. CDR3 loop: CASSLALSSDRGQYCYTF. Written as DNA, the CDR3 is TGTGCCAGCAGTTTAGCCCTCTCCTCGGACAGGGGGCAGTATTGCTACACCTTC.

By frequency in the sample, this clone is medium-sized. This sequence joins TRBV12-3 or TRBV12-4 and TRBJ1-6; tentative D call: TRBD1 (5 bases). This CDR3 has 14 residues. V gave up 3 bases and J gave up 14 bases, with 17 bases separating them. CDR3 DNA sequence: TGTGCCAGCAGTTTGGCGGGGAGATTAGGGGCCCTCCACTTT. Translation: CASSLAGRLGALHF.